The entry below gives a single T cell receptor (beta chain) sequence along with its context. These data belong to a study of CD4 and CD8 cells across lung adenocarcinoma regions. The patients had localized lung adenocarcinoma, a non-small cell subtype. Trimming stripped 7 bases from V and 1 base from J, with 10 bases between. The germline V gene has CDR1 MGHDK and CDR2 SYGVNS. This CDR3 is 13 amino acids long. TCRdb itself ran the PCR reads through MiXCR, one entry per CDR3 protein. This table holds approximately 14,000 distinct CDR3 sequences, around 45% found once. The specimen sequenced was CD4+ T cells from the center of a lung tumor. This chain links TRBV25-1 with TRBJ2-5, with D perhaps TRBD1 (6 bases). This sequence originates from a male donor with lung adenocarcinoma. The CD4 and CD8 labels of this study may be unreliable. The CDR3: CASTSGVQETQYF. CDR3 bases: TGTGCCAGCACCTCAGGGGTCCAAGAGACCCAGTACTTC.